The clone carrying this TCR beta chain was counted only a few times. PCR primers comprised 60 Vbeta and 13 Jbeta primers. The repertoire was sequenced with immunoSEQ multiplex PCR; TCRdb's copy has only in-frame clones and lacks some. The sample lists over 75,000 clones; around 74% were seen once. The CDR3 consists of 12 residues. Germline CDR1 is MNHEY and CDR2 is SVGAGI. V lost 4 bases and J lost 7; bases outside the gene matches: 3. This specimen comes from a study of cytomegalovirus exposure and HLA in healthy donors. Sequencing input: PBMCs. This chain uses TRBV6-5 with TRBJ1-1; 7 bases align to TRBD1. The TCR sequence derives from a man aged 50 to 59 in good health and CMV-seropositive. CDR3 region: CASSSWTGEAFF. The CDR3 coding sequence is TGTGCCAGCAGTTCTTGGACAGGTGAAGCTTTCTTT.